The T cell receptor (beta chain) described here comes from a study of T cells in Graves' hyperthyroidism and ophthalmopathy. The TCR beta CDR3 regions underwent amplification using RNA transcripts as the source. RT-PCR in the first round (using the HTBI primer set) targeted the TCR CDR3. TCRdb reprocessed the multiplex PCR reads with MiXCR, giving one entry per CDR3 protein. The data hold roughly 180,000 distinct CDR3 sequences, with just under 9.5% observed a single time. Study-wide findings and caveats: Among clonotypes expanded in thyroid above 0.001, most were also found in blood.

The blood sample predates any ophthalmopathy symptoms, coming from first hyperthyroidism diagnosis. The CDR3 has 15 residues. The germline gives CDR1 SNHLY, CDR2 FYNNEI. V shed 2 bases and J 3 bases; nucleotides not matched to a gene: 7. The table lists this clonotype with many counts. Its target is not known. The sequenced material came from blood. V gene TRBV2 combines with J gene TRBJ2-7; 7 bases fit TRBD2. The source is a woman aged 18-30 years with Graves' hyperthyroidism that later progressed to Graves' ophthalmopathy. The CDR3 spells CASSERGGGSYEQYF. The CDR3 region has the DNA TGTGCCAGCAGTGAACGTGGTGGCGGGAGCTACGAGCAGTACTTC.